These 14 T cell receptor beta chains came from one sample sequenced in a study of T cells in Graves' hyperthyroidism and ophthalmopathy. TCR beta CDR3 sequences were amplified from RNA transcripts. The HTBI primer set was used in a first-round RT-PCR of the TCR CDR3. One entry per CDR3 protein, called by TCRdb with MiXCR from the multiplex PCR reads. This sample has some 400,000 distinct CDR3 sequences, with over 11% found just once. Sequenced input: blood. The receptors derive from a woman aged 55 to 70 with Graves' hyperthyroidism.

The V and J genes are TRBV4-1 and TRBJ1-1; D remains unclear. Germline assignment: CDR1 MGHRA and CDR2 YSYEKL. CDR3 length: 16 residues. The V end was cut by 4 bases, the J end by 0 bases, with 15 bases between. For the CDR3, the DNA is TGCGCCAGCAGCCCTGGACTATTCTTCATGAACACTGAAGCTTTCTTT. Protein product: CASSPGLFFMNTEAFF.

This clonotype has ten or more counts. The chain combines TRBV7-9 with TRBJ1-1; TRBD1 agrees at 8 bases. The junction had 5 bases not matched to a gene; V was cut back by 1 base and J by 4 bases. Germline CDR1 is SEHNR and CDR2 is FQNEAQ (reference sequence). CDR3 length: 15 residues. The CDR3 nucleotides are TGTGCCAGCAGCTTAGATACAGGGGGGGTCACTGAAGCTTTCTTT. This codes for CASSLDTGGVTEAFF.

This rearrangement joins TRBV5-1 to TRBJ2-7; tentative D call: TRBD2 (5 bases). CDR3 length equals 14 residues. CDR1 is SGHRS, CDR2 YFSETQ, per germline. The V gene lost 0 bases and the J gene lost 3 bases, with 10 bases spanning the gap. CDR3 nucleotide sequence: TGCGCCAGCAGCTTGGGTGAGGGCTTCTACGAGCAGTACTTC. It yields the protein CASSLGEGFYEQYF.

Ten or more counts support this clonotype. The chain links TRBV7-2 to TRBJ2-7; tentatively, D is TRBD2 (5 bases). This CDR3 comprises 14 residues. The V gene lost 1 base and the J gene lost 3 bases, with 10 bases spanning the gap. Looked up from germline, CDR1 is SGHTA and CDR2 is FQGNSA. CDR3 nucleotides: TGTGCCAGCAGCTTAGGTCTGGGAGTCTACGAGCAGTACTTC. The encoded protein is CASSLGLGVYEQYF.

The chain links TRBV18 to TRBJ2-5, with TRBD2 identical over 9 bases. V dropped 1 base and J dropped 4; count of bases not matched to a gene: 10. The CDR3 covers 17 residues. CDR1 is KGHSH, CDR2 LQKENI, per germline. CDR3: CASSPLPSGAGAETQYF. CDR3 nucleotides: TGTGCCAGCTCACCACTCCCTAGCGGGGCCGGGGCAGAGACCCAGTACTTC.

The table lists this clonotype with a few counts. The chain couples TRBV5-4 to TRBJ2-2, with D perhaps assigned TRBD1 or TRBD2 (5 bases each). Per the germline V gene, CDR1 is SGHNT and CDR2 is YYREEE (reference sequence). Deletions cut 4 bases from V and 4 bases from J, with 14 bases between. The CDR3 consists of 15 residues. The CDR3 is CASSPPGAPTGELFF. As DNA, the CDR3 is TGTGCCAGCAGCCCCCCCGGGGCCCCCACCGGGGAGCTGTTTTTT.

V usage is TRBV25-1 and J usage is TRBJ1-1; 8 bases align to TRBD1. There are 15 residues in the CDR3. J lost 5 bases, V lost 6 bases, and 11 bases had no gene match. Per the germline V gene, CDR1 is MGHDK and CDR2 is SYGVNS. Here the CDR3 reads CASSSHRGLFTEAFF. The CDR3, as DNA: TGTGCCAGCAGCTCTCACAGGGGGTTATTTACTGAAGCTTTCTTT.

This clonotype was seen more than once but under ten times. This rearrangement joins TRBV6-5 to TRBJ1-5, with no clear D. CDR3 length: 15 amino acids. The germline V gene has CDR1 MNHEY and CDR2 SVGAGI. Trimming shortened V by 2 bases and J by 2 bases, and 10 bases separated the two germline ends. DNA of the CDR3: TGTGCCAGCAGTTACGTAGGTATCGGCAATCAGCCCCAGCATTTT. This sequence encodes CASSYVGIGNQPQHF.

Here the CDR3 reads CASSLGQGGGPSETQYF. The CDR3 nucleotides are TGTGCCAGCAGCTTGGGACAGGGGGGAGGGCCTTCGGAGACCCAGTACTTC. The chain combines TRBV7-6 with TRBJ2-5, with 11 positions matching TRBD1. V dropped 3 bases and J dropped 5; count of bases not matched to a gene: 11. Germline V lookup: CDR1 SGHVS, CDR2 FNYEAQ. CDR3 length: 17 residues.

Here the CDR3 DNA reads TGTGCCACCAGTGGGGACAGGGCCGTAACGCAGTATTTT. This codes for CATSGDRAVTQYF. The chain combines TRBV24-1 with TRBJ2-3; 9 bases fit TRBD1. V lost 5 bases and J lost 9; bases outside the gene matches: 5. This CDR3 has 13 amino acids. Germline V gene data show CDR1 as KGHDR and CDR2 as SFDVKD.

The genes are TRBV6-1 and TRBJ2-5; 9 nucleotides agree with TRBD1. V lost 6 bases, J lost 5 bases, and 10 bases stayed unmatched. Germline V gives CDR1 MNHNS, CDR2 SASEGT. This CDR3 region has 15 residues. The CDR3 bases are TGTGCCAGCAGGTGGACAGGGGCCATCCGGGAGACCCAGTACTTC. Its protein product is CASRWTGAIRETQYF.

This clonotype was observed many times. The chain has TRBV24-1 and TRBJ2-7; D is possibly TRBD1 or TRBD2 (5 bases each). V was cut by 4 bases and J by 6 bases, with 12 bases left in between. In germline, CDR1 is KGHDR, CDR2 SFDVKD. The CDR3 sequence is 13 residues long. The CDR3 region has the DNA TGTGCCACCAGTGACGACAGAGGGCGCGAGCAGTACTTC. Translating it yields CATSDDRGREQYF.

This clonotype was counted ten times or more. V gene TRBV29-1 combines with J gene TRBJ1-5, with D perhaps TRBD1 (5 bases). The germline gives CDR1 SQVTM, CDR2 ANQGSEA. The CDR3 is 13 amino acids. Trimming took off 5 bases at V and 2 bases at J, with 10 bases between the two ends. The CDR3 DNA follows: TGCAGCGTTACCCAGGGCGGCAATCAGCCCCAGCATTTT. Translated, it gives CSVTQGGNQPQHF.

There are a few counts of this clonotype. The V call is TRBV19, the J call TRBJ2-7; D gene ambiguous. Trimming stripped 9 bases from V and 2 bases from J, with 5 bases between. Per germline, CDR1 LNHDA and CDR2 SQIVND (reference sequence). The CDR3 contains 10 residues. The CDR3: CASKTYEQYF. CDR3 coding DNA: TGTGCCAGCAAGACCTACGAGCAGTACTTC.